The 2 T cell receptor beta chains below were found in one sample sequenced in a study of blood T cell repertoires in COVID-19. Some clones are missing from TCRdb's copy, which holds only in-frame ones; the method was immunoSEQ multiplex PCR. In the table there are roughly 290,000 clones, approximately 90% of which are singletons. Material: peripheral blood. The receptor set was obtained from a man aged 30 to 45 with acute or convalescent COVID-19.

This clone was found a few times. V is TRBV3-1 (or the pseudogene TRBV3-2) and J is TRBJ1-1; no definite D call. This CDR3 comprises 14 residues. The germline gives CDR1 LGHDT, CDR2 YNNKEL (reference sequence). V lost 4 bases and J lost 4, with 13 bases in between. The DNA for the CDR3 is TGTGCCAGCAGCCCGGGGATTTGGACCACTGAAGCTTTCTTT. It specifies CASSPGIWTTEAFF.

The chain links TRBV19 to TRBJ2-1, with D perhaps matching TRBD2 (7 bases). The V end lost 8 bases, the J end lost 4 bases, and 15 bases lay between the germline ends. Germline CDR1 reads LNHDA; CDR2 reads SQIVND (reference sequence). This CDR3 is built from 14 residues. CDR3 nucleotide sequence: TGTGCCAGTTCTCGGGGGGCCCAATACAATGAGCAGTTCTTC. Translating it yields CASSRGAQYNEQFF.